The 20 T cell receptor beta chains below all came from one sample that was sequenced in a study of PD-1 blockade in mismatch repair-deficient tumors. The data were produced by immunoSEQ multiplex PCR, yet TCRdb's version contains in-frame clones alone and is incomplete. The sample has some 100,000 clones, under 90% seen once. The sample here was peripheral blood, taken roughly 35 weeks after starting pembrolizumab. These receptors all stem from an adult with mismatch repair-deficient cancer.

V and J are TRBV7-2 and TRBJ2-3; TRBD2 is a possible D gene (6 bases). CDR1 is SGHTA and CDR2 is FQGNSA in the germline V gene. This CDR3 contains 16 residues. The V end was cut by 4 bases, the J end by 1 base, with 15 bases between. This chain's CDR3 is CASSWGSGLRTDTQYF. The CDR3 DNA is TGTGCCAGCAGCTGGGGGTCGGGACTCCGCACAGATACGCAGTATTTT. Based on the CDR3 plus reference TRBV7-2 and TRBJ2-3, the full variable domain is GAGVSQSPSNKVTEKGKDVELRCDPISGHTALYWYRQSLGQGLEFLIYFQGNSAPDKSGLPSDRFSAERTGGSVSTLTIQRTQQEDSAVYLCASSWGSGLRTDTQYFGPGTRLTVL.

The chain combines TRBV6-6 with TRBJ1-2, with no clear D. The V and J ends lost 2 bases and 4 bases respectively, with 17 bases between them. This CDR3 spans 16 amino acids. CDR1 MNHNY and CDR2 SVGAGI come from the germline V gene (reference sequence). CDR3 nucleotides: TGTGCCAGCAGTTACCCTGGACCCCGGCGGGGCTATGGCTACACCTTC. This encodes CASSYPGPRRGYGYTF.

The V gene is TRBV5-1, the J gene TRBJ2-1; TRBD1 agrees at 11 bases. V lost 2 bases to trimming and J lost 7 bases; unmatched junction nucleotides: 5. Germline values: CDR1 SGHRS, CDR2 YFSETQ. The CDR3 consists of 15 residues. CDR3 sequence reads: CASSFGQGAGNEQFF. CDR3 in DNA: TGCGCCAGCAGCTTCGGACAGGGGGCGGGAAATGAGCAGTTCTTC.

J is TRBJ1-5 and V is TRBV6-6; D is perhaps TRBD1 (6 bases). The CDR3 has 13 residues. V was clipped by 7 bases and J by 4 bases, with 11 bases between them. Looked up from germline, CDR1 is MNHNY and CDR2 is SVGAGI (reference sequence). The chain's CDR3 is CASIGQLNQPQHF. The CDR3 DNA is TGTGCCAGCATCGGACAGCTAAATCAGCCCCAGCATTTT.

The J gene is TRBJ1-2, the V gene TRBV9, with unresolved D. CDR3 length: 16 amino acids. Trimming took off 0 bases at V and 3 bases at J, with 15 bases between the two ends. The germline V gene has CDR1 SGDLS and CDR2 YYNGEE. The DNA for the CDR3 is TGTGCCAGCAGCGTAGCGCTGGGAAAGGGAGACTATGGCTACACCTTC. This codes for CASSVALGKGDYGYTF.

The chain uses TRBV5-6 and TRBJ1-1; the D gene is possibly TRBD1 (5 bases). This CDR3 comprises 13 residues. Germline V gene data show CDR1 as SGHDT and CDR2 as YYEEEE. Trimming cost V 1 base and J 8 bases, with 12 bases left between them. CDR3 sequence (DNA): TGTGCCAGCAGCTTGTTGGTGGGGCGGGAAGCTTTCTTT. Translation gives CASSLLVGREAFF.

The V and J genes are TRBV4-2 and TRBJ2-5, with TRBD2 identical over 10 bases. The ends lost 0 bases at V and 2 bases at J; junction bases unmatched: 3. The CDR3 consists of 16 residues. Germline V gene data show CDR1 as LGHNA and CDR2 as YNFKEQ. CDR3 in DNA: TGTGCCAGCAGCCAAGATCGAGCGGGAGGGCAAGAGACCCAGTACTTC. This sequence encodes CASSQDRAGGQETQYF.

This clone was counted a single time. CDR3 residues: CASSSRPGNQPQHF. CDR3 nucleotide sequence: TGTGCCAGTAGTAGTAGGCCTGGCAATCAGCCCCAGCATTTT. The chain links TRBV19 to TRBJ1-5, with unresolved D. V was trimmed by 4 bases and J by 2 bases, leaving 9 bases between them. Germline CDR1 is LNHDA and CDR2 is SQIVND (reference sequence). This CDR3 is 14 amino acids long.

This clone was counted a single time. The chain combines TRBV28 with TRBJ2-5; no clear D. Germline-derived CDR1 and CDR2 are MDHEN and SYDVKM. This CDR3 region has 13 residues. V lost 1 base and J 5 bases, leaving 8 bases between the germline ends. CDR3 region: CASSLFPGETQYF. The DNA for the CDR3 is TGTGCCAGCAGTTTATTCCCCGGGGAGACCCAGTACTTC.

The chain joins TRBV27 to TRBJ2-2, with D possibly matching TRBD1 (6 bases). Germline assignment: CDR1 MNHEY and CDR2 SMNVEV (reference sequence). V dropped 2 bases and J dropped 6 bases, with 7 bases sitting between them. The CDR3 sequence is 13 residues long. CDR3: CASSLTGPGELFF. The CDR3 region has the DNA TGTGCCAGCAGTTTAACAGGGCCCGGGGAGCTGTTTTTT.

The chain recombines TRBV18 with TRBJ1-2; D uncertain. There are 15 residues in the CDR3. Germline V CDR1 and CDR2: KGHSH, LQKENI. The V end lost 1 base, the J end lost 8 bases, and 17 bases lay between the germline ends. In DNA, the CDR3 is TGTGCCAGCTCACCACAATCCAGAAACCTTCGAGGCTACACCTTC. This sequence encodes CASSPQSRNLRGYTF.

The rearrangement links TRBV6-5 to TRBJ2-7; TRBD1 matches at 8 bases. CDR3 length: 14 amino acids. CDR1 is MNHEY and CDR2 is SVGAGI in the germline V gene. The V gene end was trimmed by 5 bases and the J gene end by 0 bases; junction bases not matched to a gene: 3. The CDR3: CASSRQGYSYEQYF. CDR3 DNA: TGTGCCAGCAGTCGACAGGGGTACTCCTACGAGCAGTACTTC.

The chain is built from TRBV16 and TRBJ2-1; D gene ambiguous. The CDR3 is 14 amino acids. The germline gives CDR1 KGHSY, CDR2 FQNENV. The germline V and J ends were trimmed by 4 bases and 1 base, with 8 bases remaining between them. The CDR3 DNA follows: TGTGCCAGCAGCCTGAAGTGGTCCTACAATGAGCAGTTCTTC. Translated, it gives CASSLKWSYNEQFF.

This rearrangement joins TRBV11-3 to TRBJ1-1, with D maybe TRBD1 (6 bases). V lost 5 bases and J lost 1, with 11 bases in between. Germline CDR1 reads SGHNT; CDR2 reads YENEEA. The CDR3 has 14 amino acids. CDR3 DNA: TGTGCCAGCAGCATTACAGGGCCGAACACTGAAGCTTTCTTT. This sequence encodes CASSITGPNTEAFF.

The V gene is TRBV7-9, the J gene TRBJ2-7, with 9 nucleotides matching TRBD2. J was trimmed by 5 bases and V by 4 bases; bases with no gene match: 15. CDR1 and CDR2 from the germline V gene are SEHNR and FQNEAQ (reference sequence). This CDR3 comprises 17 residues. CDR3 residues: CASSSSVAGVFGNEQYF. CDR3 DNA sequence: TGTGCCAGCAGCTCCTCCGTAGCGGGAGTATTCGGGAACGAGCAGTACTTC.

CDR3 region: CASSYSFADTQYF. The CDR3 DNA is TGTGCCAGCAGTTACTCGTTTGCAGATACGCAGTATTTT. The rearrangement uses TRBV6-5 and TRBJ2-3; D remains unclear. This CDR3 has 13 amino acids. From germline, CDR1 is MNHEY and CDR2 SVGAGI. V was clipped by 0 bases and J by 4 bases, with 5 bases between them.

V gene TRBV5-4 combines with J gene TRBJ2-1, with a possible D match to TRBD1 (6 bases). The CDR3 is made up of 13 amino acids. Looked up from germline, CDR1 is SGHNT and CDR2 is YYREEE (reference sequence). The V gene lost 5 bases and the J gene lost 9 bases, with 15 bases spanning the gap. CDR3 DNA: TGTGCCAGCAGACTACAGGGACGGGGTGAGCAGTTCTTC. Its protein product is CASRLQGRGEQFF.

CDR3 bases: TGTGCCAGCAGCCTCCTCCGGGCCCCTGAGGGGACTGAAGCTTTCTTT. Amino acid sequence: CASSLLRAPEGTEAFF. V usage is TRBV5-6 and J usage is TRBJ1-1, with D tentatively TRBD1 (5 bases). The V and J ends lost 4 bases and 5 bases respectively, with 21 bases between them. The CDR3 runs 16 residues. The germline V gene encodes CDR1 SGHDT and CDR2 YYEEEE.

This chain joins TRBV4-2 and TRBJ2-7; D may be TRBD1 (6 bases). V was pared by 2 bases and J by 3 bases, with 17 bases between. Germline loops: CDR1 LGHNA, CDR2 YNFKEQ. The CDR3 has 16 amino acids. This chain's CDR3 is CASSQINPGHVYEQYF. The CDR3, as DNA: TGTGCCAGCAGCCAAATTAACCCGGGACACGTCTACGAGCAGTACTTC.

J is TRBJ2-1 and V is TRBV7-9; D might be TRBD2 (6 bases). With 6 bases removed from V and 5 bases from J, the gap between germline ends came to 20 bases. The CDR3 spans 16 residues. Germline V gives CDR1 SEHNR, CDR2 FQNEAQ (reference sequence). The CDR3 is CASSQLGTGRNNEQFF. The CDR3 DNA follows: TGTGCCAGCAGTCAACTCGGGACTGGTAGGAACAATGAGCAGTTCTTC.